The entry below describes one T cell receptor (beta chain). The antigen remains undetermined. The sample belongs to a study of T cell responses to AZD1222 COVID-19 vaccine. Looked up from germline, CDR1 is KGHDR and CDR2 is SFDVKD. The germline V and J ends were trimmed by 3 bases and 5 bases, with 12 bases remaining between them. The CDR3 loop spans 15 amino acids. The table came from immunoSEQ multiplex PCR; TCRdb's copy has only in-frame clones and leaves some out. The sample has roughly 120,000 clones, approximately 89% seen once; the top ten hold 3.5% to 5%. Study findings and constraints: Repertoires were sampled only after the peak T cell response.

V gene TRBV24-1 combines with J gene TRBJ1-4; a possible D gene is TRBD1 (5 bases). This receptor was obtained from an adult in good health. Sequencing was performed on peripheral blood, taken on day 0 of AZD1222 vaccination. The CDR3 region is CATSDPGTENEKLFF. The CDR3 DNA sequence: TGTGCCACCAGTGATCCCGGGACGGAGAATGAAAAACTGTTTTTT.